The 12 T cell receptor beta chains below come from one sample, sequenced in a study of blood T cell repertoires in COVID-19. Sequencing was performed with immunoSEQ multiplex PCR; in TCRdb, only in-frame clones are kept and a portion is missing. The repertoire consists of over 50,000 clones, with about 86% occurring once and the leading ten covering roughly 14%. Sequenced sample: peripheral blood. Receptor source: a human donor in a cohort sampled during active COVID-19.

This clone was seen a few times. J is TRBJ1-1 and V is TRBV6-5; D is uncertain. The ends were cut back, 1 base at V and 1 base at J, with 7 bases in the middle. Germline CDR1 and CDR2: MNHEY and SVGAGI. CDR3 length: 14 residues. CDR3 sequence (DNA): TGTGCCAGCAGTTACTACAGAGCGAACACTGAAGCTTTCTTT. This sequence encodes CASSYYRANTEAFF.

The chain carries TRBV29-1 and TRBJ1-2; possibly TRBD1 for D (6 bases). The ends were cut back, 6 bases at V and 2 bases at J, with 13 bases in the middle. The CDR3 sequence is 13 residues long. Per germline, CDR1 SQVTM and CDR2 ANQGSEA. The DNA of the CDR3 is TGCAGCGTGGCGTTTACAGGGAACTATGGCTACACCTTC. It translates to CSVAFTGNYGYTF.

The chain joins TRBV18 to TRBJ2-7; no firm D call. The V end lost 3 bases, the J end lost 1 base, and 10 bases lay between the germline ends. CDR1 is KGHSH, CDR2 LQKENI, per germline. CDR3 length: 14 amino acids. The CDR3 region is CASSPRGESYEQYF. For the CDR3, the DNA is TGTGCCAGCTCACCTAGAGGTGAGTCCTACGAGCAGTACTTC.

This chain uses TRBV28 with TRBJ2-7, with 10 bases lining up with TRBD2. Looked up from germline, CDR1 is MDHEN and CDR2 is SYDVKM. V lost 5 bases and J lost 4; bases outside the gene matches: 5. This CDR3 comprises 14 residues. The CDR3 region has the DNA TGTGCCAGCAGTCCCCAGCGGGAGGGATACGAGCAGTACTTC. This translates into CASSPQREGYEQYF.

The gene calls are TRBV6-5 and TRBJ2-7; D might be TRBD1 (5 bases). CDR3 length: 15 amino acids. Trimming took off 6 bases at V and 5 bases at J, with 20 bases between the two ends. Germline V lookup: CDR1 MNHEY, CDR2 SVGAGI. DNA for the CDR3: TGTGCCAGCAGCTTCGGCCGAGTGGGGCTTGACGAGCAGTACTTC. Its translation: CASSFGRVGLDEQYF.

This sequence joins TRBV7-6 and TRBJ2-5; 11 bases fit TRBD1. The CDR3 sequence is 15 residues long. Germline-derived CDR1 and CDR2 are SGHVS and FNYEAQ. V lost 3 bases to trimming and J lost 2 bases; unmatched junction nucleotides: 2. CDR3 residues: CASSLDRGRQETQYF. CDR3 nucleotide sequence: TGTGCCAGCAGCTTGGACAGGGGGCGGCAAGAGACCCAGTACTTC.

The chain employs TRBV7-2 and TRBJ2-5; D ambiguous. CDR1 is SGHTA, CDR2 FQGNSA, per germline. This CDR3 is 15 amino acids long. V was trimmed by 1 base and J by 2 bases, leaving 11 bases between them. In DNA form, the CDR3 reads TGTGCCAGCAGCTTAGATGTTGCCAGACAAGAGACCCAGTACTTC. It yields the protein CASSLDVARQETQYF. The full variable domain, completed using reference TRBV7-2 and TRBJ2-5, is GAGVSQSPSNKVTEKGKDVELRCDPISGHTALYWYRQSLGQGLEFLIYFQGNSAPDKSGLPSDRFSAERTGGSVSTLTIQRTQQEDSAVYLCASSLDVARQETQYFGPGTRLLVL.

This chain joins TRBV28 and TRBJ1-4; 7 bases are shared with TRBD1. V was clipped by 2 bases and J by 7 bases; unmatched bases: 7. CDR1 and CDR2 from the germline V gene are MDHEN and SYDVKM. The CDR3 is 15 amino acids. The CDR3 protein is CASSLKGRGTEKLFF. CDR3 sequence (DNA): TGTGCCAGCAGTTTAAAGGGCAGGGGGACTGAAAAACTGTTTTTT. Full variable domain (rest looked up from reference TRBV28 and TRBJ1-4): DVKVTQSSRYLVKRTGEKVFLECVQDMDHENMFWYRQDPGLGLRLIYFSYDVKMKEKGDIPEGYSVSREKKERFSLILESASTNQTSMYLCASSLKGRGTEKLFFGSGTQLSVL.

The V call is TRBV19, the J call TRBJ2-7, with 7 bases that match TRBD1. CDR1 LNHDA and CDR2 SQIVND come from the germline V gene (reference sequence). V shed 6 bases and J 3 bases; nucleotides not matched to a gene: 8. The CDR3 has 14 amino acids. The CDR3 DNA follows: TGTGCCAGTAGCACAGGGACAGAAATCTACGAGCAGTACTTC. It translates to CASSTGTEIYEQYF.

The chain links TRBV24-1 to TRBJ2-7, with D perhaps TRBD2 (6 bases). The CDR3 consists of 16 residues. Per germline, CDR1 KGHDR and CDR2 SFDVKD. Trimming shortened V by 2 bases and J by 0 bases, and 13 bases separated the two germline ends. CDR3 bases: TGTGCCACCAGTGATTCCGGGGGTTCCAGCTCCTACGAGCAGTACTTC. It yields the protein CATSDSGGSSSYEQYF.

J is TRBJ2-5 and V is TRBV10-1; the D gene is possibly TRBD2 (6 bases). The CDR3 consists of 14 residues. Germline lookup yields CDR1 WNHNN and CDR2 SYGVQD (reference sequence). Trimming took off 4 bases at V and 3 bases at J, with 12 bases between the two ends. This CDR3 reads CASSGGTAKETQYF. CDR3 nucleotide sequence: TGCGCCAGCAGTGGCGGGACCGCAAAAGAGACCCAGTACTTC.

The CDR3 loop is CASLNPGQTYEQYF. The CDR3, as DNA: TGCGCCAGCCTAAATCCGGGACAGACCTACGAGCAGTACTTC. This chain connects TRBV10-2 to TRBJ2-7, with 7 bases aligning to TRBD1. The trim removed 8 bases at V and 2 bases at J, leaving 9 bases unmatched. Germline CDR1 WSHSY, CDR2 SAAADI. CDR3 length equals 14 residues.